One and the same sample provided the 17 T cell receptor beta chains below, sequenced in a study of response to subunit inactivated influenza vaccine. TCRdb independently ran MiXCR on the RT-PCR reads; one entry per CDR3 protein. Found here are around 530,000 distinct CDR3 sequences, approximately 12% of them singletons; the top ten hold roughly a tenth. Here the sequenced sample was PBMCs from blood, taken on the day of vaccination. These receptors came from a man aged 45 to 65 who received an inactivated influenza vaccine.

This clonotype has more than one count but fewer than ten. The V gene is TRBV12-3 or TRBV12-4, the J gene TRBJ2-7; possible D gene TRBD2, 7 bases. CDR3 length: 14 residues. V was shortened by 5 bases and J by 5 bases, with 16 bases between the two germline ends. CDR3 in DNA: TGTGCCAGCAGTCCTTCAGGGGAGGGCCACGAGCAGTACTTC. As protein: CASSPSGEGHEQYF.

A few counts support this clonotype. The chain combines TRBV4-2 with TRBJ2-6, with D possibly being TRBD2 (5 bases). Germline CDR1 is LGHNA and CDR2 is YNFKEQ. The length of the CDR3 is 16 residues. V was shortened by 0 bases and J by 2 bases, with 8 bases between the two germline ends. The CDR3 DNA follows: TGTGCCAGCAGCCAAGATCATAGCGCTGGGGCCAACGTCCTGACTTTC. Translation gives CASSQDHSAGANVLTF.

This sequence joins TRBV6-2 or TRBV6-3 and TRBJ2-3, with unresolved D. V was trimmed by 7 bases and J by 1 base, leaving 15 bases between them. CDR1 is MNHEY, CDR2 SVGEGT, per germline. This CDR3 has 15 amino acids. The DNA for the CDR3 is TGTGCCAGCACCAAGGACCGCCGGGGCACAGATACGCAGTATTTT. Residues: CASTKDRRGTDTQYF.

The rearrangement links TRBV12-3 or TRBV12-4 to TRBJ2-7, with 9 bases lining up with TRBD1. V lost 6 bases, J lost 2 bases, and 8 bases stayed unmatched. This CDR3 contains 15 residues. The CDR3 nucleotides are TGTGCCAGCAGGGAGGCCGGGACAGGGACCTACGAGCAGTACTTC. Its translation: CASREAGTGTYEQYF.

There are many counts of this clonotype. The CDR3 is CSARPGSYNEQFF. In DNA, the CDR3 is TGCAGTGCTCGCCCTGGGTCCTACAATGAGCAGTTCTTC. The V and J genes are TRBV20-1 and TRBJ2-1; no clear D. CDR3 size: 13 residues. The germline V gene has CDR1 DFQATT and CDR2 SNEGSKA (reference sequence). The germline V and J ends were trimmed by 5 bases and 1 base, with 9 bases remaining between them.

This clonotype occurred a few times. The rearrangement links TRBV29-1 to TRBJ1-5, with D perhaps matching TRBD1 (5 bases). Germline CDR1 reads SQVTM; CDR2 reads ANQGSEA. The CDR3 loop spans 14 amino acids. V was shortened by 5 bases and J by 0 bases, with 11 bases between the two germline ends. As DNA, the CDR3 is TGCAGCGTTTCGGGGGTTGGTAGCAATCAGCCCCAGCATTTT. Translated, it gives CSVSGVGSNQPQHF.

Ten or more counts support this clonotype. The J gene is TRBJ2-5, the V gene TRBV5-1; TRBD2 matches 9 bases. The CDR3 is 16 residues long. Germline V CDR1 and CDR2: SGHRS, YFSETQ. Unmatched junction bases numbered 7, after V lost 0 bases and J lost 4 bases. DNA of the CDR3: TGCGCCAGCAGCTTGGATGGCGGGAGGGCCGTAGAGACCCAGTACTTC. Amino acids: CASSLDGGRAVETQYF.

The chain joins TRBV10-2 to TRBJ1-1; 11 bases are a match to TRBD1. This CDR3 contains 15 residues. The germline V gene encodes CDR1 WSHSY and CDR2 SAAADI. V lost 7 bases to trimming and J lost 3 bases; unmatched junction nucleotides: 7. The CDR3 region is CASTLRGQGDTEAFF. The DNA for the CDR3 is TGCGCCAGCACCCTAAGGGGACAGGGGGACACTGAAGCTTTCTTT.

This clonotype was seen many times. The V call is TRBV5-1, the J call TRBJ2-3; D tentatively fits TRBD1 or TRBD2 (5 bases each). The V gene lost 3 bases and the J gene lost 3 bases, with 14 bases spanning the gap. Germline V gene lookup returns CDR1 SGHRS and CDR2 YFSETQ. CDR3 length: 15 amino acids. The CDR3, as DNA: TGCGCCAGCAGCTCCGCCCCGTGGGGGACAGATACGCAGTATTTT. Translated: CASSSAPWGTDTQYF.

This chain joins TRBV4-2 and TRBJ2-2; weak D call: TRBD2 (7 bases). The CDR3 contains 15 residues. Germline-derived CDR1 and CDR2 are LGHNA and YNFKEQ. The V end was cut by 1 base, the J end by 7 bases, with 13 bases between. CDR3 nucleotide sequence: TGTGCCAGCAGCCAAGCCGGGGGGCCTGTCGGGGAGCTGTTTTTT. This sequence encodes CASSQAGGPVGELFF.

The table lists this clonotype with a few counts. The chain joins TRBV12-3 or TRBV12-4 to TRBJ1-2; unclear D gene. Trimming shortened V by 6 bases and J by 4 bases, and 12 bases separated the two germline ends. The CDR3 covers 13 residues. CDR3 DNA: TGTGCCAGCAGCATGACAAGAATCTATGGCTACACCTTC. It is translated as CASSMTRIYGYTF.

This clonotype has a handful of counts. The chain joins TRBV20-1 to TRBJ1-4; TRBD1 agrees at 8 bases. Germline CDR1 is DFQATT and CDR2 is SNEGSKA (reference sequence). The CDR3 is made up of 13 amino acids. J was trimmed by 5 bases and V by 3 bases; bases with no gene match: 2. The CDR3 is CSASRGQNEKLFF. As DNA, the CDR3 is TGCAGTGCTAGCAGGGGGCAAAATGAAAAACTGTTTTTT.

The CDR3 protein is CASSLRRTGFRSYEQYF. CDR3 in DNA: TGTGCCAGCAGTTTACGCCGGACAGGATTTCGCTCCTACGAGCAGTACTTC. The rearrangement links TRBV12-3 or TRBV12-4 to TRBJ2-7; 7 bases are a match to TRBD1. The trim removed 2 bases at V and 0 bases at J, leaving 10 bases unmatched. The length of the CDR3 is 17 residues.

Notes on this clonotype: Since a much larger clone is just one base distant, this may be a read error. The chain is built from TRBV20-1 and TRBJ2-7, with TRBD2 as a possible D gene (5 bases). CDR1 DFQATT and CDR2 SNEGSKA come from the germline V gene (reference sequence). The CDR3 totals 13 residues. With 1 base removed from V and 0 bases from J, the gap between germline ends came to 7 bases. The CDR3 nucleotides are TGCAGTGCTAGAGGGACTGACTCCTACGAGCAGTACTTC. Amino acids: CSARGTDSYEQYF.

This clonotype was seen repeatedly, ten times or more. The genes are TRBV20-1 and TRBJ2-2, with 11 bases aligning to TRBD2. Germline CDR1 and CDR2: DFQATT and SNEGSKA (reference sequence). The CDR3 has 15 residues. With V trimmed by 3 bases and J by 5 bases, 5 bases remained unmatched. The CDR3 sequence: CSASLAGGRTGELFF. CDR3 coding DNA: TGCAGTGCTAGCTTAGCGGGAGGGAGGACCGGGGAGCTGTTTTTT.

This clonotype was detected ten times or more. This CDR3 is CASTTNGELFF. CDR3 coding DNA: TGTGCCAGCACAACGAACGGGGAGCTGTTTTTT. The V gene is TRBV6-2 or TRBV6-3, the J gene TRBJ2-2; D is undetermined. The V and J ends lost 7 bases and 7 bases respectively, with 7 bases between them. The CDR3 contains 11 residues. CDR1 is MNHEY and CDR2 is SVGEGT in the germline V gene.

This clonotype has a count of ten or more. This chain connects TRBV29-1 to TRBJ1-2; D is uncertain. The CDR3 contains 12 residues. V lost 4 bases and J 5 bases, leaving 11 bases between the germline ends. The germline V gene has CDR1 SQVTM and CDR2 ANQGSEA. The CDR3 DNA reads TGCAGCGTTGCGTCCGGGGATTATGGCTACACCTTC. It codes for CSVASGDYGYTF. Combining the CDR3 with reference TRBV29-1 and TRBJ1-2 gives the whole variable domain SAVISQKPSRDICQRGTSLTIQCQVDSQVTMMFWYRQQPGQSLTLIATANQGSEATYESGFVIDKFPISRPNLTFSTLTVSNMSPEDSSIYLCSVASGDYGYTFGSGTRLTVV.